The next 18 T cell receptor beta chains were all read from a single sample in a study of T cell changes during pregnancy in multiple sclerosis. TCRdb keeps only in-frame clones here, not all; method: immunoSEQ multiplex PCR. The repertoire holds 20,000 to 25,000 clones, 80% to 90% seen once, with roughly 5% in the top ten. Sequenced here: CD8+ T cells from peripheral blood mononuclear cells, sampled in the second trimester of pregnancy. Receptors originate from a female donor in good health, enrolled as a control in a pregnancy study.

The genes are TRBV27 and TRBJ1-1; D is perhaps TRBD1 (5 bases). Trimming removed 6 bases from V and 1 base from J, with 9 bases in between. CDR1 and CDR2 from the germline V gene are MNHEY and SMNVEV (reference sequence). The CDR3 is made up of 13 amino acids. CDR3 in amino acids: CASRSTENTEAFF. Written as DNA, the CDR3 is TGTGCCAGCAGATCGACAGAGAACACTGAAGCTTTCTTT.

V is TRBV5-6 and J is TRBJ1-4; D is uncertain. CDR1 is SGHDT, CDR2 YYEEEE, per germline. The CDR3 totals 11 residues. Trimming stripped 4 bases from V and 12 bases from J, with 10 bases between. CDR3 sequence (DNA): TGTGCCAGCAGCCAGAGGGAGGAACTGTTTTTT. Translation: CASSQREELFF.

With regard to this clone: The sample carries other DNA sequences with the same CDR3. The gene calls are TRBV12-5 and TRBJ1-1, with D tentatively TRBD1 (6 bases). Trimming removed 1 base at V and 4 bases at J, with 7 bases between. The CDR3 loop spans 13 amino acids. Per the germline V gene, CDR1 is LGHNT and CDR2 is FRNRAP. The CDR3 loop is CASGLGGGTEAFF. In nucleotides, the CDR3 is TGTGCTAGTGGTTTGGGAGGGGGCACTGAAGCTTTCTTT.

The chain couples TRBV4-1 to TRBJ2-7, with 7 bases aligning to TRBD1. The V and J ends lost 4 bases and 3 bases, in that order; junction bases with no gene match: 6. The CDR3 has 14 amino acids. CDR1 and CDR2 (germline): MGHRA, YSYEKL. CDR3 in DNA: TGCGCCAGCAGCCCTTCCTCAGGGGGCTACGAGCAGTACTTC. This translates into CASSPSSGGYEQYF.

The genes are TRBV11-2 and TRBJ2-1; 8 bases map to TRBD1. With 4 bases clipped from V and 7 bases from J, the junction kept 3 bases outside the gene matches. Germline CDR1 reads SGHAT; CDR2 reads FQNNGV. The length of the CDR3 is 13 residues. The CDR3 reads CASSYHRGNEQFF. CDR3 nucleotide sequence: TGTGCCAGCAGCTACCACAGGGGGAATGAGCAGTTCTTC.

The rearrangement links TRBV5-1 to TRBJ2-7, with TRBD1 matching over 7 bases. The germline V gene encodes CDR1 SGHRS and CDR2 YFSETQ. The V gene end was trimmed by 5 bases and the J gene end by 2 bases; junction bases not matched to a gene: 7. This CDR3 region has 14 residues. Here the CDR3 DNA reads TGCGCCAGCAGTCAGCCAGGGGGAACCTACGAGCAGTACTTC. Translated, it gives CASSQPGGTYEQYF.

This chain joins TRBV6-1 and TRBJ2-2, with 7 bases matching TRBD2. J lost 5 bases, V lost 9 bases, and 9 bases had no gene match. Per germline, CDR1 MNHNS and CDR2 SASEGT. The CDR3 is 14 amino acids. The CDR3: CARAGREGTGELFF. CDR3 DNA: TGTGCCAGGGCGGGCAGGGAGGGAACCGGGGAGCTGTTTTTT.

The CDR3 DNA reads TGTGCCACCAGCAGAGAACAGGAAACTGGAAACACCATATATTTT. Residues: CATSREQETGNTIYF. The chain uses TRBV15 and TRBJ1-3; TRBD1 might be the D (5 bases). The V end lost 0 bases, the J end lost 2 bases, and 8 bases lay between the germline ends. Germline V gives CDR1 LNHNV, CDR2 YYDKDF (reference sequence). The CDR3 loop spans 15 amino acids.

In the case of this clone: At one boundary the junction diverges from the germline segment, which might be a read error. The chain employs TRBV6-5 and TRBJ2-7; TRBD1 agrees at 9 bases. Germline assignment: CDR1 MNHEY and CDR2 SVGAGI. CDR3 size: 14 residues. CDR3 region: CASSTGTGSSEQYF. The CDR3 DNA sequence: TGTGCCAGCAGTACCGGGACAGGGTCCTCCGAGCAGTACTTC.

This chain links TRBV27 with TRBJ2-2; perhaps TRBD1 as D (6 bases). The CDR3 consists of 15 residues. Germline-derived CDR1 and CDR2 are MNHEY and SMNVEV (reference sequence). V dropped 3 bases and J dropped 0 bases, with 8 bases sitting between them. The CDR3: CASSLAGANTGELFF. The DNA for the CDR3 is TGTGCCAGCAGTTTGGCAGGGGCGAACACCGGGGAGCTGTTTTTT.

The CDR3 DNA reads TGCGCCAGCAGCCCACTGAGAGGGGGCCCCTACGAGCAGTACTTC. Amino acid sequence: CASSPLRGGPYEQYF. This chain joins TRBV4-1 and TRBJ2-7, with 7 bases fitting TRBD1. Germline V gene sequence: CDR1 MGHRA, CDR2 YSYEKL. The CDR3 loop spans 15 amino acids. J was trimmed by 2 bases and V by 4 bases; bases with no gene match: 8.

This chain uses TRBV4-1 with TRBJ2-7; 7 bases align to TRBD2. The V and J ends lost 1 base and 4 bases, in that order; junction bases with no gene match: 4. The germline CDR1 and CDR2 sequences are MGHRA and YSYEKL. The CDR3 is 14 amino acids. CDR3 DNA: TGCGCCAGCAGCCAAGGGGAGGGGTCGTACGAGCAGTACTTC. This gives the protein CASSQGEGSYEQYF.

Relative to its sample, this clone is medium-sized (0.01 to 0.1%). CDR3 in DNA: TGTGCCAGCTCGCCTACCGGGCCCGGGGATGGCTACACCTTC. Encoded protein: CASSPTGPGDGYTF. The V and J genes are TRBV18 and TRBJ1-2; D gene ambiguous. Germline values: CDR1 KGHSH, CDR2 LQKENI. The CDR3 runs 14 residues. The V end lost 6 bases, the J end lost 6 bases, and 17 bases lay between the germline ends.

The rearrangement uses TRBV28 and TRBJ2-1, with 10 nucleotides matching TRBD2. Germline CDR1 and CDR2: MDHEN and SYDVKM. This CDR3 is 15 amino acids long. Unmatched junction bases numbered 2, after V lost 6 bases and J lost 0 bases. Written as DNA, the CDR3 is TGTGCCAGCAGCCCTAGCGGGAGCTCCTACAATGAGCAGTTCTTC. Encoded protein: CASSPSGSSYNEQFF.

The chain joins TRBV5-1 to TRBJ1-3; 8 bases agree with TRBD1. CDR3 size: 16 residues. Trimming at V came to 4 bases and at J to 3 bases, leaving 9 bases not matched to a gene. CDR1 is SGHRS, CDR2 YFSETQ, per germline. CDR3 sequence reads: CASSPGQGTYGNTIYF. CDR3 sequence (DNA): TGCGCCAGCAGCCCAGGACAGGGAACATATGGAAACACCATATATTTT.

The rearrangement joins TRBV19 to TRBJ1-6; D remains ambiguous. CDR3 length equals 16 residues. The V end was cut by 8 bases, the J end by 0 bases, with 14 bases between. CDR1 is LNHDA and CDR2 is SQIVND in the germline V gene (reference sequence). The CDR3 DNA is TGTGCCAGTTGCGAGGCAGAGAGCTCCTATAATTCACCCCTCCACTTT. This encodes CASCEAESSYNSPLHF.

The V gene is TRBV28, the J gene TRBJ1-5; D not certain. Trimming took off 4 bases at V and 6 bases at J, with 4 bases between the two ends. Germline CDR1 reads MDHEN; CDR2 reads SYDVKM. The CDR3 runs to 11 residues. The CDR3 sequence: CASSYGQPQHF. Written as DNA, the CDR3 is TGTGCCAGCAGTTACGGTCAGCCCCAGCATTTT.

The genes are TRBV19 and TRBJ1-6, with TRBD1 matching over 9 bases. The CDR3 has 15 amino acids. Germline V gives CDR1 LNHDA, CDR2 SQIVND (reference sequence). Trimming took 8 bases from V and 0 from J; bases not matched to a gene: 2. The CDR3 nucleotides read TGTGCCAGTTGGGACAGGGTCTCCTATAATTCACCCCTCCACTTT. The encoded protein is CASWDRVSYNSPLHF.